One and the same sample provided the 5 T cell receptor beta chains below, sequenced in a study of T cell responses to AZD1222 COVID-19 vaccine. The table came from immunoSEQ multiplex PCR; TCRdb's copy has only in-frame clones and leaves some out. This sample has about 83,000 clones, with about 89% found just once. Source: peripheral blood, taken on day 0 of MenACWY control vaccination. All receptors derive from an adult in good health.

This clone has a single count. The rearrangement joins TRBV6-6 to TRBJ2-5, with D possibly matching TRBD1 (6 bases). V lost 7 bases, J lost 0 bases, and 12 bases lay in between. This CDR3 region has 14 residues. Germline CDR1 and CDR2: MNHNY and SVGAGI (reference sequence). CDR3 nucleotides: TGTGCCAGCAATTGGGGGCTGGACCAAGAGACCCAGTACTTC. Translating it yields CASNWGLDQETQYF.

The rearrangement joins TRBV7-3 to TRBJ1-1, with D maybe TRBD1 (6 bases). Per germline, CDR1 SGHTA and CDR2 FQGTGA. Trimming took 5 bases from V and 5 from J, leaving 12 bases between them. The CDR3 is 13 residues long. CDR3 DNA sequence: TGTGCCAGCAGCAGACAGGCAGGGACTGAAGCTTTCTTT. Residues: CASSRQAGTEAFF. Complete variable domain (other parts from reference TRBV7-3 and TRBJ1-1): GAGVSQTPSNKVTEKGKYVELRCDPISGHTALYWYRQSLGQGPEFLIYFQGTGAADDSGLPNDRFFAVRPEGSVSTLKIQRTERGDSAVYLCASSRQAGTEAFFGQGTRLTVV.

The rearrangement links TRBV5-4 to TRBJ2-7; D is ambiguous. V was cut by 1 base and J by 3 bases, with 5 bases left in between. The CDR3 consists of 12 residues. CDR1 and CDR2 from the germline V gene are SGHNT and YYREEE (reference sequence). The chain's CDR3 is CASSLRGYEQYF. Here the CDR3 DNA reads TGTGCCAGCAGCTTGCGTGGCTACGAGCAGTACTTC.

The chain has TRBV12-3 or TRBV12-4 and TRBJ1-1, with a tentative D call TRBD1 (5 bases). The CDR3 covers 12 residues. Trimming took off 7 bases at V and 10 bases at J, with 16 bases between the two ends. The CDR3 reads CASTPSGGGAFF. CDR3 in DNA: TGTGCCAGCACACCCTCCGGGGGGGGAGCTTTCTTT.

This clone turned up a few times. The gene calls are TRBV3-1 (or the pseudogene TRBV3-2) and TRBJ2-6, with D unresolved. V was trimmed by 1 base and J by 0 bases, leaving 4 bases between them. CDR3 size: 15 residues. Germline CDR1 and CDR2: LGHDT and YNNKEL (reference sequence). CDR3 in amino acids: CASSQGGSGANVLTF. CDR3 nucleotide sequence: TGTGCCAGCAGCCAAGGGGGCTCTGGGGCCAACGTCCTGACTTTC.